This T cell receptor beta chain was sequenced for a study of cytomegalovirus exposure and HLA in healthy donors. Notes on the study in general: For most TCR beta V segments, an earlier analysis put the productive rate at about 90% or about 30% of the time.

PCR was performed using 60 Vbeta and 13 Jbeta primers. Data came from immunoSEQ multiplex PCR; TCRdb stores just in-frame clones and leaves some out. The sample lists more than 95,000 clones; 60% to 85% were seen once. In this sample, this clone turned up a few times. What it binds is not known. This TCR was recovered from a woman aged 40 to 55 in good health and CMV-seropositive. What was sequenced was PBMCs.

CDR3 sequence: CASSPMPLAGGSQETQYF. The CDR3, as DNA: TGTGCCAGCAGCCCCATGCCTCTAGCGGGGGGAAGCCAAGAGACCCAGTACTTC. V is TRBV11-2 and J is TRBJ2-5; TRBD2 matches at 11 bases. The CDR3 contains 18 residues. Germline V lookup: CDR1 SGHAT, CDR2 FQNNGV. J lost 1 base, V lost 5 bases, and 12 bases had no gene match.